Sequencing of this T cell receptor beta chain was carried out in a study of brain T cells in children with intractable seizures. Sequencing was limited to surgery cases with top T cell transcript signatures in brain tissue. Before surgery, patients took at least one anti-epileptic drug. The protocol was immunoSEQ multiplex PCR, while the TCRdb copy is restricted to in-frame clones and leaves out a portion. The sample lists 75,000 to 80,000 clones; approximately 94% were seen once. Trimming removed 1 base from V and 4 bases from J; junction bases left unmatched: 9. Germline values: CDR1 SGHAT, CDR2 FQNNGV. The CDR3 extends over 17 amino acids. Study conclusions and caveats: Only CDR3 sequence similarity suggested viral specificity, without known HCMV serostatus.

With respect to this clone: What it binds is unknown.

The chain uses TRBV11-2 and TRBJ2-7, with 11 bases lining up with TRBD2. The TCR originated in a boy less than two years old with tuberous sclerosis and intractable seizures. This specimen consisted of peripheral blood, obtained at surgery. Written as DNA, the CDR3 is TGTGCCAGCAGCTTAGTGTATTATACTAGCGGGAGTTACGAGCAGTACTTC. It translates to CASSLVYYTSGSYEQYF.